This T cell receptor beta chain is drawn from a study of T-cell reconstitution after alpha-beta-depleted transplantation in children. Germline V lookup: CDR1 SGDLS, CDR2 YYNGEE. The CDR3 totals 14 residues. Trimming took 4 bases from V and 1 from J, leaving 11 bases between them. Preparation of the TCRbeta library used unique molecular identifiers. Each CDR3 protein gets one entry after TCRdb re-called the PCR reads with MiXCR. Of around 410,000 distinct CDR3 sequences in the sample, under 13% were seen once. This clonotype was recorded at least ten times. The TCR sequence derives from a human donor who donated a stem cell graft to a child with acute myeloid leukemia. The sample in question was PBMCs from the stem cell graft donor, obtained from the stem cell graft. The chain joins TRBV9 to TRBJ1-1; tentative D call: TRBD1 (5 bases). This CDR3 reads CASSLGVPNTEAFF. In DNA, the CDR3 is TGTGCCAGCAGCCTGGGGGTCCCGAACACTGAAGCTTTCTTT.